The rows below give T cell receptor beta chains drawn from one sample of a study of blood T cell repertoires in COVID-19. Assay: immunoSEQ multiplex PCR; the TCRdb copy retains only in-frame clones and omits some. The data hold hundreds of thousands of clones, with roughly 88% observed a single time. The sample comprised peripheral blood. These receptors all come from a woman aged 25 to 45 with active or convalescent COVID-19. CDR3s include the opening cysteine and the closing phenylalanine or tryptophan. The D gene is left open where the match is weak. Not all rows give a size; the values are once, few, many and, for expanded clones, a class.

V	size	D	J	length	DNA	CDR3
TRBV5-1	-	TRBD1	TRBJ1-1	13	TGCGCCAGCAGCCGGGACAGCGCCGCTGAAGCTTTCTTT	CASSRDSAAEAFF
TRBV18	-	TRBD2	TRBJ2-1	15	TGTGCCAGCTCCCAGTGGGCTAGCGGGAGTAATGAGCAGTTCTTC	CASSQWASGSNEQFF
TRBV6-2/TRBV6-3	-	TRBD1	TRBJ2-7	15	TGTGCCAGCAGTTACTGGTTGACAGGGGACGGCGAGCAGTACTTC	CASSYWLTGDGEQYF
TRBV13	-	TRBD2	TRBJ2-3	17	TGTGCCAGCAGCTTCGAACGGCTAGCGGGGGGGCCGGGTACGCAGTATTTT	CASSFERLAGGPGTQYF
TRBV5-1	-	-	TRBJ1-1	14	TGCGCCAGCAGCCTCGCCGGTGGGAACACTGAAGCTTTCTTT	CASSLAGGNTEAFF
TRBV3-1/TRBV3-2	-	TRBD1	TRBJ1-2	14	TGTGCCAGCAGCCGACTCAGGGGGTCGGATGGCTACACCTTC	CASSRLRGSDGYTF
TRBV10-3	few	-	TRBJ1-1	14	TGTGCCATCAGTGCGACAGTACAGAACACTGAAGCTTTCTTT	CAISATVQNTEAFF
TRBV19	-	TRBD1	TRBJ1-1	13	TGTGCCAGTAGTGCACAGGGGGCCGGTGAAGCTTTCTTT	CASSAQGAGEAFF
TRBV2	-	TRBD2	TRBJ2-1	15	TGTGCCAGCAGACCGGGACTAGACGCCTACAATGAGCAGTTCTTC	CASRPGLDAYNEQFF
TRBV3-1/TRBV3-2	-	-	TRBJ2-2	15	TGTGCCAGCAGCCAGCCCGCGGGGAACACCGGGGAGCTGTTTTTT	CASSQPAGNTGELFF
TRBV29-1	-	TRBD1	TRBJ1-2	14	TGCAGCGTAGATAAGGGACAGAGAATTTATGGCTACACCTTC	CSVDKGQRIYGYTF
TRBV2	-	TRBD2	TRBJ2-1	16	TGTGCCAGCAACCCTCCGGGACTAGCGGTCTACAATGAGCAGTTCTTC	CASNPPGLAVYNEQFF
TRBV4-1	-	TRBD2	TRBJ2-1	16	TGCGCCAGCGCACGACTAGCGAGCATCACACACAATGAGCAGTTCTTC	CASARLASITHNEQFF
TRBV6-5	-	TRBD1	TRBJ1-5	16	TGTGCCAGCAGTTTCCCCAAGGGACAGCCCCTCGGGCCCCAGCATTTT	CASSFPKGQPLGPQHF
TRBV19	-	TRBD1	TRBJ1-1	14	TGTGCCAGTAGTATGAATGGACAGGTTAAGGAAGCTTTCTTT	CASSMNGQVKEAFF
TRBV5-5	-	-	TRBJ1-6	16	TGTGCCAGCAGCTTGGTCGGACAGACCGATAATTCACCCCTCCACTTT	CASSLVGQTDNSPLHF
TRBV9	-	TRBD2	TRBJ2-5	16	TGTGCCAGCAGCGTAGCGTTGCGGGAGGGCCGAAAGACCCAGTACTTC	CASSVALREGRKTQYF
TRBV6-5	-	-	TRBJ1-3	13	TGTGCCAGCCGCGAAACTGGTGGAAACACCATATATTTT	CASRETGGNTIYF
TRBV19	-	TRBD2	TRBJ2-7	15	TGTGCCAGTAGCGAGGGACTAGCGGGGAGTTACGAGCAGTACTTC	CASSEGLAGSYEQYF
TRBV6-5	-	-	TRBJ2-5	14	TGTGCCAGCAGTTACGGACTAACACAAGAGACCCAGTACTTC	CASSYGLTQETQYF
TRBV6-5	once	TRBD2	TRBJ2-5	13	TGTGCCAGCAGCGGACTAGGCGGGGAGACCCAGTACTTC	CASSGLGGETQYF
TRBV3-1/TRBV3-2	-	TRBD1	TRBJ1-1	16	TGTGCCAGCAGCCAAGATCTCACAGGGGGTTTCACTGAAGCTTTCTTT	CASSQDLTGGFTEAFF
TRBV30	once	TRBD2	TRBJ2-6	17	TGTGCCCTCCGCGCTCTAGCGGGAGTTGCTGGGGCCAACGTCCTGACTTTC	CALRALAGVAGANVLTF
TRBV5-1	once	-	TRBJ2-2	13	TGCGCCAGCAGCCCACCCCGGGTCGGGGAGCTGTTTTTT	CASSPPRVGELFF
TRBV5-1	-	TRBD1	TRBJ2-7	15	TGCGCCAGCAGCCCAGGACAGGGGGTGACCTACGAGCAGTACTTC	CASSPGQGVTYEQYF